This T cell receptor beta chain was recorded in a study of T cells in Graves' hyperthyroidism and ophthalmopathy. The study, taken as a whole, reports: In blood, most of the thyroid clonotypes expanded above 0.001 were also present.

The hyperthyroidism was newly diagnosed and had lasted under 2 months; the patients were aged 18 to 65. Uncontrolled infection, other autoimmune disease, pregnancy or lactation barred patients from enrollment. Based on clinical symptoms, serum thyroxine and TRAb, thyroid ultrasound and orbital computed tomography, diagnoses were reached. The CDR3 consists of 12 residues. CDR1 is DFQATT, CDR2 SNEGSKA, per germline (reference sequence). Between the trimmed V and J ends, which lost 3 bases and 5 bases, there was a span of 11 bases. There are many counts of this clonotype. No antigen is known for it. RNA transcripts were the template for amplifying TCR beta CDR3 regions. An initial round of RT-PCR targeting the TCR CDR3 relied on the HTBI primer set. TCRdb re-analysed the multiplex PCR reads in MiXCR, keeping a single row per CDR3 protein. The table lists approximately 640,000 distinct CDR3 sequences, 17% of them singletons.

The sample consisted of blood. The rearrangement uses TRBV20-1 and TRBJ2-7; possible D gene TRBD1, 5 bases. This sequence was found in a man aged 45-60 years with Graves' hyperthyroidism. CDR3 nucleotide sequence: TGCAGTGCTAGTCAATGGGGCGACGAGCAGTACTTC. Encoded protein: CSASQWGDEQYF.